The T cell receptor (beta chain) described here comes from a study of cytomegalovirus exposure and HLA in healthy donors. Germline loops: CDR1 WNHNN, CDR2 SYGVQD (reference sequence). This CDR3 is built from 12 residues. With respect to this clone: Its antigen remains unknown. Germline and junction disagree at one end, which may indicate a read error.

Notes on the study in general: Relative to the approximately 680-donor mean, N-insertions were reportedly fewer in an Asian-associated ancestry cluster in a later analysis.

Researchers ran the PCR with 60 Vbeta and 13 Jbeta primers. TCRdb's copy holds only in-frame clones and misses some; the assay was immunoSEQ multiplex PCR. In the table there are about 140,000 clones, approximately 80% of which are singletons. The sample consisted of PBMCs. V gene TRBV10-1 combines with J gene TRBJ2-6; D perhaps matches TRBD2 (7 bases). The sequence was obtained from a woman aged 35 to 49 in good health and CMV-seronegative. CDR3: CATQRGANGLTF. The CDR3, as DNA: TGCGCCACCCAACGGGGGGCCAACGGCCTGACTTTC.